The T cell receptor (beta chain) described here comes from a study of regulatory T cells in long-lasting Graves disease. iRepertoire HTBI primers and Arm-PCR of CDR3 regions built TCR beta libraries. TCRdb independently ran MiXCR on the multiplex PCR reads; one entry per CDR3 protein. The data contain about 300,000 distinct CDR3 sequences, under 20% of them seen just once; the ten biggest clones take up 35% to 45%. This clonotype was recorded many times. The antigen remains undetermined. Time point given: newly diagnosed GD, antithyroid drugs for less than 3 months. Generation of the TCR library employed RNA extracted from PBMCs. General study results and limits: Less diverse TCR repertoires were seen in persistent Graves' patients than in newly diagnosed ones.

The CDR3 covers 17 residues. V shed 4 bases and J 4 bases; nucleotides not matched to a gene: 11. Per germline, CDR1 LGHDT and CDR2 YNNKEL (reference sequence). V usage is TRBV3-1 and J usage is TRBJ2-5; 11 bases align to TRBD2. This receptor was obtained from a female donor with Graves disease. The specimen was peripheral blood mononuclear cells (PBMCs), collected at new diagnosis, from a patient treated with antithyroid drugs. This CDR3 is CASSPHQLAGAAETQYF. In DNA, the CDR3 is TGTGCCAGCAGCCCCCACCAACTAGCGGGAGCGGCAGAGACCCAGTACTTC.